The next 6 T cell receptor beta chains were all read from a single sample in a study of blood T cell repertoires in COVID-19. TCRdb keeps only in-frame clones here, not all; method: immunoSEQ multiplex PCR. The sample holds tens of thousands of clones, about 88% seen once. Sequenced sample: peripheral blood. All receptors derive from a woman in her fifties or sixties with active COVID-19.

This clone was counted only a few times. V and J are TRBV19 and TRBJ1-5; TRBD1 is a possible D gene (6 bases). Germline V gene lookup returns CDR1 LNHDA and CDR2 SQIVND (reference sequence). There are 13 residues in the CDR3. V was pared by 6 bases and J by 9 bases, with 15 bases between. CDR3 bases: TGTGCCAGTAGCCGGACAGACATTAGGCCCCAGCATTTT. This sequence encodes CASSRTDIRPQHF.

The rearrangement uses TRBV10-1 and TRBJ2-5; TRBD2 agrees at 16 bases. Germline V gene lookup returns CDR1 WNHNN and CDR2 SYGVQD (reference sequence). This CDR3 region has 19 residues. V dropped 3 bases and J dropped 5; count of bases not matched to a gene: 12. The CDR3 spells CASSEDGTSGGEVGETQYF. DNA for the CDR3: TGCGCCAGCAGTGAAGATGGGACTAGCGGGGGGGAGGTTGGGGAGACCCAGTACTTC.

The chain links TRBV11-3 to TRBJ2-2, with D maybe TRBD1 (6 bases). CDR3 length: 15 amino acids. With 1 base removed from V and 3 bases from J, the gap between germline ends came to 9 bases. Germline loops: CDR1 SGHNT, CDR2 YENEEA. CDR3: CASSLGQAYTGELFF. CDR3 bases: TGTGCCAGCAGCTTAGGACAGGCGTACACCGGGGAGCTGTTTTTT.

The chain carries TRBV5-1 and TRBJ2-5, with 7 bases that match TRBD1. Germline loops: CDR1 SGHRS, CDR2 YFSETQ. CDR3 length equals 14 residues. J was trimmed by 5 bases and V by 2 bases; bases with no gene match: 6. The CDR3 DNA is TGCGCCAGCAGCTTCATGACAGGGATGGAGACCCAGTACTTC. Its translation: CASSFMTGMETQYF.

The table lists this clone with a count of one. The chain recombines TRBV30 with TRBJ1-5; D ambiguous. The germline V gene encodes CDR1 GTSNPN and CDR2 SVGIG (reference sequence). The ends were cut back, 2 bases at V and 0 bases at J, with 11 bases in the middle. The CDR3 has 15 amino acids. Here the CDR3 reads CAWSPGSNSNQPQHF. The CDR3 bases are TGTGCCTGGAGTCCGGGATCCAATAGCAATCAGCCCCAGCATTTT.

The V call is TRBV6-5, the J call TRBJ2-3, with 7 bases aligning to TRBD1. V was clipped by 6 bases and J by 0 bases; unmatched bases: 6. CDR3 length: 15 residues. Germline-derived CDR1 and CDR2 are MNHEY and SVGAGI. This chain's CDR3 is CASRRQGASTDTQYF. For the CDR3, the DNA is TGTGCCAGCAGACGACAGGGAGCTAGCACAGATACGCAGTATTTT.